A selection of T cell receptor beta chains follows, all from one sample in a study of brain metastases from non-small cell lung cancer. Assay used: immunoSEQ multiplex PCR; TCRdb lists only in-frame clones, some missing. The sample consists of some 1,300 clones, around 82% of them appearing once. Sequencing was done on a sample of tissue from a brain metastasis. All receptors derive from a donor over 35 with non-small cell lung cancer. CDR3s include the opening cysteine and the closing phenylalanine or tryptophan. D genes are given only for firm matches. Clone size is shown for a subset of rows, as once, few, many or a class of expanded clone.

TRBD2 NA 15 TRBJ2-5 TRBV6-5 CASSYAGGQTKTQYF TGTGCCAGCAGTTATGCGGGGGGGCAAACAAAGACCCAGTACTTC
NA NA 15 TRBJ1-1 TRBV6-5 CASSYSMRQDAEAFF TGTGCCAGCAGTTACTCGATGCGGCAGGACGCTGAAGCTTTCTTT
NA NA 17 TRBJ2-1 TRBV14 CASSQDKGPYSANEQFF TGTGCCAGCAGCCAAGATAAGGGTCCCTACTCCGCCAATGAGCAGTTCTTC
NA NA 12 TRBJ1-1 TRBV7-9 CASLPRITEAFF TGTGCCAGCCTGCCGAGGATCACTGAAGCTTTCTTT
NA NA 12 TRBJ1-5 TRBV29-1 CSAGARDQPQHF TGCAGCGCTGGGGCCCGAGATCAGCCCCAGCATTTT
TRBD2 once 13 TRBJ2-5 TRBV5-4 CASSAGGVETQYF TGTGCCAGCAGCGCGGGGGGCGTGGAGACCCAATACTTC
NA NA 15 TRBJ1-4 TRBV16 CASSQSQGGNSKLFF TGTGCCAGCAGCCAATCGCAGGGCGGTAATTCTAAACTGTTTTTT
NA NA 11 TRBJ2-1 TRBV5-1 CASSGHDEQFF TGCGCCAGCAGCGGACACGATGAGCAGTTCTTC
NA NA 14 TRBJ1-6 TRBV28 CASFQGGLNSPLHF TGTGCCAGTTTCCAAGGGGGGCTCAATTCACCCCTCCACTTT
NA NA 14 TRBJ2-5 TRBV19 CASSRFTDQETQYF TGTGCCAGTAGTCGGTTTACGGACCAAGAGACCCAGTACTTC
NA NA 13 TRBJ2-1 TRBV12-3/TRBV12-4 CASSFVGDNEQFF TGTGCCAGCAGTTTCGTCGGAGACAATGAGCAGTTCTTC
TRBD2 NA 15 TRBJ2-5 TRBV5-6 CASSLRWLAVETQYF TGTGCCAGCAGCTTGAGGTGGCTAGCGGTAGAGACCCAGTACTTC
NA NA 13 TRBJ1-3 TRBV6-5 CASRGTGGNTIYF TGTGCCAGCAGGGGGACGGGCGGAAACACCATATATTTT
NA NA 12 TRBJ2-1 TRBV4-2 CASSHRDNEQFF TGTGCCAGCAGCCACAGGGACAATGAGCAGTTCTTC
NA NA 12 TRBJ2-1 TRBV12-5 CASGLRYNEQFF TGTGCTAGTGGTTTGAGGTACAATGAGCAGTTCTTC
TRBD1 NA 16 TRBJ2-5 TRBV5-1 CASSGTGGLVQETQYF TGCGCCAGCTCTGGGACAGGGGGTTTAGTTCAAGAGACCCAGTACTTC
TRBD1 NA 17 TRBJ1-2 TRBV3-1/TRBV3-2 CASSPRQGAGSNYGYTF TGTGCCAGCAGCCCCAGACAGGGGGCGGGTTCGAACTATGGCTACACCTTC
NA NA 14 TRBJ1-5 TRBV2 CASSVSGSYQPQHF TGTGCCAGCAGTGTGTCGGGTTCCTATCAGCCCCAGCATTTT
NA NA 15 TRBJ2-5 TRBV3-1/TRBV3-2 CASSQRSEPAGTQYF TGTGCCAGCAGCCAAAGGAGCGAGCCGGCCGGGACCCAGTACTTC
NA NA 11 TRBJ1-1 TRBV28 CASRMNTEAFF TGTGCCAGCAGGATGAACACTGAAGCTTTCTTT
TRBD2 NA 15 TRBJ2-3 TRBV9 CASSRTSGGLDTQYF TGTGCCAGCAGCCGGACTAGCGGGGGCTTAGATACGCAGTATTTT
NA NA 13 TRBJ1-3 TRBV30 CAWSVGGSNTIYF TGTGCCTGGAGTGTAGGGGGTTCGAACACCATATATTTT
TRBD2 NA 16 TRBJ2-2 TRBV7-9 CASLDSGGPNTGELFF TGTGCCAGTCTGGATAGCGGGGGGCCGAACACCGGGGAGCTGTTTTTT
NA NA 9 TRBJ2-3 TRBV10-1 CATGDTQYF TGCGCCACAGGGGATACGCAGTATTTT
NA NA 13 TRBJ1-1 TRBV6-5 CASSFEPWAEAFF TGTGCCAGCAGTTTCGAGCCGTGGGCTGAAGCTTTCTTT
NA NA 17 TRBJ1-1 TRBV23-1 CASSQSLLPGGDTEAFF TGCGCCAGCAGTCAATCCCTTTTACCGGGGGGCGACACTGAAGCTTTCTTT
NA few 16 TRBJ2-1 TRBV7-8 CASSLETVASYNEQFF TGTGCCAGCAGCTTAGAAACAGTAGCCTCCTACAATGAGCAGTTCTTC
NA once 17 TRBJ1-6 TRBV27 CASSPWGQSSYNSPLHF TGTGCCAGCAGTCCCTGGGGGCAGAGCTCCTATAATTCACCCCTCCACTTT
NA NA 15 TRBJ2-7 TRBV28 CASSLLGGPLYEQYF TGTGCCAGCAGTTTATTGGGGGGACCCCTCTACGAGCAGTACTTC
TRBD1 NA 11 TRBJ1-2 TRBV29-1 CSVGTGDGYTF TGCAGCGTTGGGACAGGGGATGGCTACACCTTC
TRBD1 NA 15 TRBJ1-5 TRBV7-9 CASSVGTDSNQPQHF TGTGCCAGCAGCGTAGGGACAGATAGCAATCAGCCCCAGCATTTT
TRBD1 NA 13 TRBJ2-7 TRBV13 CASSRTGAYEQYF TGTGCCAGCAGCCGGACAGGGGCCTACGAGCAGTACTTC
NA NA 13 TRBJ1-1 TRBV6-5 CASGLDLNTEAFF TGTGCCAGCGGTCTCGACCTGAACACTGAAGCTTTCTTT
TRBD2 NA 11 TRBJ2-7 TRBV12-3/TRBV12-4 CASSSGAEQYF TGTGCCAGCAGCAGCGGGGCCGAGCAGTACTTC
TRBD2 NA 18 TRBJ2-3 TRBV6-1 CASSDPSGGAIRTDTQYF TGTGCCAGCAGTGACCCTAGCGGGGGGGCGATAAGGACAGATACGCAGTATTTT
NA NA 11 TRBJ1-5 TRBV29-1 CSVGGDQPQHF TGCAGCGTTGGGGGGGATCAGCCCCAGCATTTT
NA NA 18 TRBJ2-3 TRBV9 CASSVRRDGSSSTDTQYF TGTGCCAGCAGCGTGCGAAGAGACGGTTCTTCTAGCACAGATACGCAGTATTTT
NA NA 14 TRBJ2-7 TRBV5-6 CASSPAGATYEQYF TGTGCCAGCAGCCCGGCAGGGGCCACCTACGAGCAGTACTTC
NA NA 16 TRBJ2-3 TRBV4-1 CASSQGADLPWDTQYF TGCGCCAGCAGCCAAGGGGCTGACTTGCCTTGGGATACGCAGTATTTT
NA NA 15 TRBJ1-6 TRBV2 CASVAQSSYNSPLHF TGTGCCAGCGTGGCACAGAGCTCCTATAATTCACCCCTCCACTTT
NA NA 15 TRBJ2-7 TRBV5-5 CASSLAQGGIYEQYF TGTGCCAGCAGCTTAGCACAGGGGGGGATATACGAGCAGTACTTC
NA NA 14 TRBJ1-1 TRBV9 CASSVGGGAAEAFF TGTGCCAGCAGCGTAGGGGGAGGGGCGGCTGAAGCTTTCTTT
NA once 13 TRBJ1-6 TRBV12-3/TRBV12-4 CASSWTNNSPLHF TGTGCCAGCAGTTGGACAAATAATTCACCCCTCCACTTT
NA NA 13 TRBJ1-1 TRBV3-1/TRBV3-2 CVSSQWGANEAFF TGTGTCAGCAGCCAATGGGGGGCCAATGAAGCTTTTTTT
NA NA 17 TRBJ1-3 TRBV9 CASSVGPIGHSGNTIYF TGTGCCAGCAGCGTAGGCCCCATAGGTCACTCTGGAAACACTATATATTTT
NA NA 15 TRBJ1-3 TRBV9 CASNIAGTAGNTIYF TGTGCCAGCAACATAGCTGGTACAGCCGGAAACACCATATATTTT
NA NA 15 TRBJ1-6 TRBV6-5 CASSYWGRDNSPLHF TGTGCCAGCAGTTACTGGGGCCGGGATAATTCACCCCTCCACTTT
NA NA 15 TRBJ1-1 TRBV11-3 CASSIPQGAGTEAFF TGTGCCAGCAGCATCCCACAGGGAGCGGGGACTGAAGCTTTCTTT
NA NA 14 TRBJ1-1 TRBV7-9 CASSLVSGNTEAFF TGTGCCAGCAGCTTAGTTTCAGGGAACACTGAAGCTTTCTTT
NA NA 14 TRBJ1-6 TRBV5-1 CASSWSDTRDPLHF TGCGCCAGCAGCTGGTCAGACACCCGAGATCCCCTCCACTTT
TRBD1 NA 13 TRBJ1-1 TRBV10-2 CASSEAGQGEAFF TGCGCCAGCAGTGAGGCGGGACAGGGTGAAGCTTTCTTT
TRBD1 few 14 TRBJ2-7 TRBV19 CASSQPGQGYEQYF TGTGCCAGTAGCCAACCGGGACAGGGCTACGAGCAGTACTTC